This T cell receptor beta chain stems from a study of cytomegalovirus exposure and HLA in healthy donors. General study findings and limits: Cytomegalovirus-associated TCR beta chains were listed, numbering 164.

Donors were ostensibly healthy at sampling, although undocumented immune exposures were probable. The J segment lost 7 bases and the V segment lost 6 bases, leaving 6 bases of the junction unmatched. The CDR3 loop spans 13 amino acids. CDR1 and CDR2 from the germline V gene are LNHDA and SQIVND (reference sequence). Note on this clone: The antigen is unknown.

The PCR made use of 60 Vbeta and 13 Jbeta primers. Sequencing used immunoSEQ multiplex PCR; TCRdb keeps in-frame clones, though not all of them. Here the sample spans 100,000 to 150,000 clones, approximately 78% being singletons. This sequence joins TRBV19 and TRBJ1-5; 7 bases fit TRBD1. This sequence originates from a woman in her forties or fifties in good health and CMV-seropositive. The sequenced sample consisted of PBMCs. In nucleotides, the CDR3 is TGTGCCAGTAGCCGAGGGGGCTTGCAGCCCCAGCATTTT. Translated, it gives CASSRGGLQPQHF.